Each of the 13 T cell receptor beta chains below was sequenced from the same sample in a study of Ad26.COV2.S vaccination and SARS-CoV-2 variants. The treatment here: some 20 received Ad26.COV2.S at low or high dose, single or two shots; a few received placebo; per-sample allocation not given. It was on day 63 after the first vaccine or placebo injection that samples were taken. Sequenced by immunoSEQ multiplex PCR; TCRdb stores in-frame clones only, minus some. The sample lists approximately 420,000 clones, around 89% seen once, with around 3.6% in the top ten. The sequenced sample was peripheral blood, obtained in a trial of Ad26.COV2.S vaccine versus placebo. The receptors derive from a person aged 18 to 65 who received the Ad26.COV2.S COVID-19 vaccine or a placebo.

The rearrangement joins TRBV4-1 to TRBJ1-2, with 11 bases that match TRBD1. Germline V gives CDR1 MGHRA, CDR2 YSYEKL. This CDR3 comprises 17 residues. With 0 bases clipped from V and 4 bases from J, the junction kept 7 bases outside the gene matches. CDR3 loop: CASSQDMAGTGGYGYTF. The CDR3, as DNA: TGCGCCAGCAGCCAAGATATGGCCGGGACAGGGGGCTATGGCTACACCTTC.

The rearrangement uses TRBV12-3 or TRBV12-4 and TRBJ1-2, with D possibly being TRBD1 (5 bases). This CDR3 contains 13 residues. V was cut by 6 bases and J by 6 bases, with 14 bases left in between. The CDR3: CASSARWGDGYTF. For the CDR3, the DNA is TGTGCCAGCAGCGCAAGATGGGGGGATGGCTACACCTTC.

The DNA for the CDR3 is TGTGCCACCAGTGATCCCAGGGGTGGCGACACTGAAGCTTTCTTT. Its translation is CATSDPRGGDTEAFF. The chain links TRBV24-1 to TRBJ1-1; possibly TRBD1 for D (6 bases). The length of the CDR3 is 15 residues. Germline CDR1 KGHDR, CDR2 SFDVKD. The V end lost 3 bases, the J end lost 3 bases, and 13 bases lay between the germline ends.

The chain links TRBV2 to TRBJ2-7; D is possibly TRBD1 (5 bases). The CDR3 contains 14 residues. Germline CDR1 is SNHLY and CDR2 is FYNNEI. Deletions cut 4 bases from V and 0 bases from J, with 10 bases between. This CDR3 reads CASSVQVSSYEQYF. Written as DNA, the CDR3 is TGTGCCAGCAGTGTACAGGTCAGCTCCTACGAGCAGTACTTC.

This chain connects TRBV29-1 to TRBJ2-3; 7 bases line up with TRBD1. CDR1 SQVTM and CDR2 ANQGSEA come from the germline V gene. The CDR3 has 13 residues. With 4 bases clipped from V and 4 bases from J, the junction kept 5 bases outside the gene matches. The CDR3 bases are TGCAGCGTTGGGGAACAGGGGCCAGATACGCAGTATTTT. As protein: CSVGEQGPDTQYF.

The chain recombines TRBV12-3 or TRBV12-4 with TRBJ1-1, with D perhaps matching TRBD1 (5 bases). Trimming removed 10 bases from V and 0 bases from J, with 12 bases in between. This CDR3 region has 13 residues. The CDR3 loop is CATSGGMNTEAFF. The CDR3 region has the DNA TGTGCCACCAGCGGGGGAATGAACACTGAAGCTTTCTTT.

The V gene is TRBV9, the J gene TRBJ2-3; 9 bases agree with TRBD1. Germline CDR1 and CDR2: SGDLS and YYNGEE. The CDR3 has 16 amino acids. Trimming took 3 bases from V and 2 from J; bases not matched to a gene: 7. The DNA for the CDR3 is TGTGCCAGCAGCGACTCCGGGACAGGGTCCACAGATACGCAGTATTTT. Its translation is CASSDSGTGSTDTQYF.

The V call is TRBV11-3, the J call TRBJ2-2; a possible D gene is TRBD2 (6 bases). This CDR3 contains 16 residues. Germline CDR1 reads SGHNT; CDR2 reads YENEEA. The germline V and J ends were trimmed by 2 bases and 0 bases, with 10 bases remaining between them. The CDR3 DNA sequence: TGTGCCAGCAGCTTATTCGGCGGGGCGAACACCGGGGAGCTGTTTTTT. It specifies CASSLFGGANTGELFF.

The rearrangement links TRBV19 to TRBJ2-7; D is unclear. V lost 4 bases and J lost 2, with 3 bases in between. CDR3 length equals 11 residues. Germline V gives CDR1 LNHDA, CDR2 SQIVND (reference sequence). CDR3 in DNA: TGTGCCAGTAGTAACGCCTACGAGCAGTACTTC. Its protein is CASSNAYEQYF.

V is TRBV7-9 and J is TRBJ1-5, with D possibly TRBD1 on 6 matching bases. Germline V gene data show CDR1 as SEHNR and CDR2 as FQNEAQ (reference sequence). The CDR3 extends over 16 amino acids. V was trimmed by 0 bases and J by 0 bases, leaving 9 bases between them. The DNA for the CDR3 is TGTGCCAGCAGCTTAGCCACAGGGCCTAGCAATCAGCCCCAGCATTTT. Translating gives CASSLATGPSNQPQHF.

V and J are TRBV2 and TRBJ1-1; TRBD1 aligns across 7 bases. CDR3 length: 13 residues. V shed 6 bases, J shed 5 bases, and the junction held 6 bases outside the gene matches. From germline, CDR1 is SNHLY and CDR2 FYNNEI. CDR3 DNA: TGTGCCAGCAGGGAGGGGGCGAGGACTGAAGCTTTCTTT. It yields the protein CASREGARTEAFF. Filled out from reference TRBV2 and TRBJ1-1, the complete variable domain reads EPEVTQTPSHQVTQMGQEVILRCVPISNHLYFYWYRQILGQKVEFLVSFYNNEISEKSEIFDDQFSVERPDGSNFTLKIRSTKLEDSAMYFCASREGARTEAFFGQGTRLTVV.

The gene calls are TRBV9 and TRBJ1-2; possibly TRBD1 for D (5 bases). Germline-derived CDR1 and CDR2 are SGDLS and YYNGEE. The V gene lost 4 bases and the J gene lost 2 bases, with 15 bases spanning the gap. The CDR3 has 15 residues. DNA for the CDR3: TGTGCCAGCAGCACCCGGGACTTCCCCAACTATGGCTACACCTTC. It is translated as CASSTRDFPNYGYTF.

V gene TRBV5-1 combines with J gene TRBJ2-3, with 11 positions matching TRBD1. Looked up from germline, CDR1 is SGHRS and CDR2 is YFSETQ. Trimming took 4 bases from V and 8 from J; bases not matched to a gene: 9. The CDR3 runs to 15 residues. The CDR3 region is CASSPGQGGSVTQYF. For the CDR3, the DNA is TGCGCCAGCAGCCCGGGACAGGGGGGATCAGTTACGCAGTATTTT. Filled out from reference TRBV5-1 and TRBJ2-3, the complete variable domain reads KAGVTQTPRYLIKTRGQQVTLSCSPISGHRSVSWYQQTPGQGLQFLFEYFSETQRNKGNFPGRFSGRQFSNSRSEMNVSTLELGDSALYLCASSPGQGGSVTQYFGPGTRLTVL.